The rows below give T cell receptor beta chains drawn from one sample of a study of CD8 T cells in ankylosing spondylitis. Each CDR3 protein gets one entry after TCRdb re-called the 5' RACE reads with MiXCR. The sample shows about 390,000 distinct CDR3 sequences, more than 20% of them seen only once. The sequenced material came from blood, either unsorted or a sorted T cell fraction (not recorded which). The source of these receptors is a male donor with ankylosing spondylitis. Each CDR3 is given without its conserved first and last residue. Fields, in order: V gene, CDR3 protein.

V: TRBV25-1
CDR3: ASRGWQGETEAF

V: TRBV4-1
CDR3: ASSFQVGQTFYEQY

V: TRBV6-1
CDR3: ASTRVTDAYNEQF

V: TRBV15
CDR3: ATSLAGGPWGTQY

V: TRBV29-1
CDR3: SVRTSSYEQY

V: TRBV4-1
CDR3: ASSQVAQGKQPQH

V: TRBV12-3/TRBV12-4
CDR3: ASKAGPFGNQPQH

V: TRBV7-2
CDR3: ASSLAGVNTEAF

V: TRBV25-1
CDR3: ASSDKVDRGLYEQY

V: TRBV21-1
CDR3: ASSKLGGGWTEAF

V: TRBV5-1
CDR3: ASSWGTGKAYEQY